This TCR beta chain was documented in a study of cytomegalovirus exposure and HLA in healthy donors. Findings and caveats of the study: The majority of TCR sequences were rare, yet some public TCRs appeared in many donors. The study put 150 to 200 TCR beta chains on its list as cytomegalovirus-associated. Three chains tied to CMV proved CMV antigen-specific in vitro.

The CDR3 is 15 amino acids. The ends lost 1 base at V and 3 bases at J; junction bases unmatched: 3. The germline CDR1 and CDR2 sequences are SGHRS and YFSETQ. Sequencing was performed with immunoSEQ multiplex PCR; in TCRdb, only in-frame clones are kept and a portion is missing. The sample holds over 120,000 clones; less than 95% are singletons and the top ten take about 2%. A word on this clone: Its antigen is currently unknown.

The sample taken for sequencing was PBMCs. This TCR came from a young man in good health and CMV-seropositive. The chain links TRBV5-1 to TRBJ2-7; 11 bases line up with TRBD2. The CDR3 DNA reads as TGCGCCAGCAGCTTGAAACTAGCGGGAGACTACGAGCAGTACTTC. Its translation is CASSLKLAGDYEQYF.